The clone carrying this T cell receptor beta chain was recorded at least ten times. Its cognate antigen is unknown. This sample is part of a study of Graves' ophthalmopathy and Graves' hyperthyroidism. The study, taken as a whole, reports: Both an approximately 70% sensitivity and a roughly 75% specificity characterized the model's predictions of ophthalmopathy progression.

Ophthalmopathy donors were characterized by moderate-to-severe activity, CAS of at least 3, NOSPECS of at least 4, and duration under 3 months. The study excluded patients with other autoimmune diseases, uncontrolled infections, pregnancy or lactation. It was on clinical symptoms, serum thyroxine, TRAb, thyroid ultrasound and orbital computed tomography that diagnosis relied. The length of the CDR3 is 14 residues. The germline gives CDR1 LNHDA, CDR2 SQIVND (reference sequence). V lost 6 bases and J lost 4; bases outside the gene matches: 4. From RNA, the CDR3 regions of TCR beta chains were amplified and sequenced. In the first round, RT-PCR was carried out with HTBI primers, and a multiplex PCR formed the second round. Each CDR3 protein is one row after TCRdb ran MiXCR on the multiplex PCR reads. The repertoire holds about 700,000 distinct CDR3 sequences, roughly 41% seen once, with about 3.3% in the top ten.

V is TRBV19 and J is TRBJ1-5, with 9 bases identical to TRBD1. The receptor was derived from an adult man with Graves' ophthalmopathy. Sequenced sample: peripheral blood. The chain's CDR3 is CASRDRGPNQPQHF. CDR3 nucleotides: TGTGCCAGTAGGGACAGGGGTCCGAATCAGCCCCAGCATTTT.